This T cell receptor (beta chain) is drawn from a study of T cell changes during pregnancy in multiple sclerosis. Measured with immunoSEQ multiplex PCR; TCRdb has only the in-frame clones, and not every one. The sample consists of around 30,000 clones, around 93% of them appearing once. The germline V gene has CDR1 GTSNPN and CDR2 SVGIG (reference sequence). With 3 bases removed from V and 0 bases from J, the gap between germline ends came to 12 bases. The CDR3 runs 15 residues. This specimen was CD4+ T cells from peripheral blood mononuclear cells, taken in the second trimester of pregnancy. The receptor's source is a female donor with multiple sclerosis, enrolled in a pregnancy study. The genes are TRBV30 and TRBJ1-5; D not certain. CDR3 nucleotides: TGTGCCTGGAGATCCGGAGTTTATAGCAATCAGCCCCAGCATTTT. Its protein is CAWRSGVYSNQPQHF.